A few counts support the clone carrying this TCR beta chain. Its antigen is unidentified. The sample is drawn from a study of beta chain features in type 1 diabetes. Study-wide results and caveats: Shortening of TCRB CDR3s, moderate but significant, appeared in all four CD4+ subsets of Type 1 diabetes patients.

As every portion of the isolated RNA was reverse transcribed, the sequencing read expressed TCRB transcripts. About 3.7 million reads per sample were averaged for naive, central memory and regulatory samples. Sequenced by immunoSEQ multiplex PCR; TCRdb stores in-frame clones only, minus some. The sample carries some 160,000 clones, about 8.3% recorded once. Per germline, CDR1 LNHDA and CDR2 SQIVND (reference sequence). CDR3 length equals 14 residues. The V gene end was trimmed by 4 bases and the J gene end by 2 bases; junction bases not matched to a gene: 3. The clonotype originates from a woman aged 18-29 years with type 1 diabetes. Sequencing input: central memory CD4+ T cells from blood. The chain couples TRBV19 to TRBJ2-7; TRBD1 matches 9 bases. CDR3 nucleotides: TGTGCCAGTAGTACAGGACAGGGGCCCTACGAGCAGTACTTC. Protein sequence: CASSTGQGPYEQYF. Full variable domain (outside the CDR3, taken from reference TRBV19 and TRBJ2-7): DGGITQSPKYLFRKEGQNVTLSCEQNLNHDAMYWYRQDPGQGLRLIYYSQIVNDFQKGDIAEGYSVSREKKESFPLTVTSAQKNPTAFYLCASSTGQGPYEQYFGPGTRLTVT.